A selection of T cell receptor beta chains follows, all from one sample in a study of T cells after yellow fever vaccination. TCRdb ran MiXCR on the 5' RACE reads and lists one entry per CDR3 protein. Among around 350,000 distinct CDR3 sequences listed, approximately 10% were seen once. The source was PBMCs, collected on the day of the first yellow fever vaccination. The receptors come from a man between 18 and 35 years old who received the YFV17D yellow fever vaccine. The CDR3 runs from the conserved cysteine through the conserved F or W. A D gene is named only where the DNA matches it firmly. Expanded clones are given a class, and other clones once, few, many or no size at all.

TRBJ2-1 | TRBD1 | TRBV5-1 | . | CASSLGWDSRLNEQFF | TGCGCCAGCAGCTTGGGTTGGGACAGTCGATTGAATGAGCAGTTCTTC
TRBJ2-1 | TRBD2 | TRBV6-2/TRBV6-3 | . | CASGYHRAGDNEQFF | TGTGCCAGCGGGTACCACCGGGCGGGGGACAATGAGCAGTTCTTC
TRBJ2-4 | . | TRBV9 | . | CASGPFLAKNIQYF | TGTGCCAGTGGGCCTTTCCTAGCCAAAAACATTCAGTACTTC
TRBJ1-2 | . | TRBV30 | many | CAWSVGPYGYTF | TGTGCCTGGAGTGTCGGGCCCTATGGCTACACCTTC
TRBJ1-2 | TRBD1 | TRBV20-1 | . | CSVRQGARGYTF | TGCAGTGTTAGACAGGGGGCGCGAGGCTACACCTTC
TRBJ1-5 | . | TRBV4-2 | few | CASSQDIDQPQHF | TGTGCCAGCAGCCAAGACATTGATCAGCCCCAGCATTTT
TRBJ2-3 | . | TRBV7-9 | few | CASSLIGQSTDTQYF | TGTGCCAGCAGCTTAATTGGACAAAGCACAGATACGCAGTATTTT
TRBJ2-5 | TRBD2 | TRBV12-3/TRBV12-4 | . | CASSLRRGVKETQYF | TGTGCCAGCAGTTTGAGGCGGGGGGTCAAAGAGACCCAGTACTTC
TRBJ1-2 | . | TRBV20-1 | . | CSARNLAGFYGYTF | TGCAGTGCTAGAAATTTAGCAGGGTTTTATGGCTACACCTTC
TRBJ1-4 | . | TRBV12-3/TRBV12-4 | . | CASSLASWRELFF | TGTGCCAGCAGTTTAGCGAGCTGGCGGGAACTGTTTTTT
TRBJ1-2 | TRBD1 | TRBV6-5 | few | CASSLGQFYGYTF | TGTGCCAGCAGTTTGGGACAGTTTTATGGCTACACCTTC
TRBJ2-1 | TRBD2 | TRBV7-6 | . | CASSLSGGRWDEQFF | TGTGCCAGCAGCCTTAGCGGGGGGCGATGGGATGAGCAGTTCTTC
TRBJ1-4 | . | TRBV7-8 | . | CASSLEAGGGEKLFF | TGTGCCAGCAGCTTAGAAGCGGGTGGGGGTGAAAAACTGTTTTTT
TRBJ2-5 | TRBD2 | TRBV20-1 | few | CSVEGAGARGTQYF | TGCAGTGTGGAAGGAGCGGGGGCCAGGGGGACCCAGTACTTC
TRBJ2-5 | TRBD2 | TRBV25-1 | . | CASGGTSGLTQYF | TGTGCCAGCGGGGGGACTAGCGGATTGACCCAGTACTTC
TRBJ1-6 | . | TRBV20-1 | . | CSASWTTDSPLHF | TGCAGTGCTAGTTGGACTACTGATTCACCCCTCCACTTT
TRBJ1-6 | . | TRBV20-1 | many | CSARYAQSSYNSPLHF | TGCAGTGCCCGATACGCCCAGAGCTCCTATAATTCACCCCTCCACTTT
TRBJ2-5 | . | TRBV4-3 | few | CASSQGGTGGETQYF | TGCGCCAGCAGCCAAGGGGGAACTGGCGGGGAGACCCAGTACTTC
TRBJ2-3 | . | TRBV20-1 | . | CSEDTQYF | TGCAGTGAGGATACGCAGTATTTT
TRBJ2-7 | TRBD1 | TRBV4-2 | . | CASSQDRGREQYF | TGTGCCAGCAGCCAAGACAGGGGGCGCGAGCAGTACTTC
TRBJ2-7 | . | TRBV7-2 | few | CASSSRVGRNEQYF | TGTGCCAGCAGCTCCCGGGTAGGGCGGAACGAGCAGTACTTC
TRBJ2-5 | . | TRBV18 | . | CASSPPGQARETQYF | TGTGCCAGCTCACCACCTGGTCAGGCAAGGGAGACCCAGTACTTC
TRBJ2-3 | . | TRBV5-5 | few | CASSLGDRTKGRITQYF | TGTGCCAGCAGCTTGGGCGACAGAACCAAAGGGCGGATTACGCAGTATTTT
TRBJ2-1 | TRBD2 | TRBV24-1 | few | CATESGGDSYNEQFF | TGTGCCACCGAGAGTGGGGGGGACTCCTACAATGAGCAGTTCTTC
TRBJ2-7 | TRBD1 | TRBV20-1 | few | CSAPTGIWSEQYF | TGCAGTGCTCCGACAGGGATCTGGAGCGAGCAGTACTTC
TRBJ2-2 | TRBD1 | TRBV4-2 | few | CASSLGGRYTGELFF | TGTGCCAGCAGCCTAGGGGGCCGGTACACCGGGGAGCTGTTTTTT
TRBJ2-1 | . | TRBV19 | many | CASSVQGGNEQFF | TGTGCCAGTAGTGTACAGGGCGGCAATGAGCAGTTCTTC
TRBJ2-2 | TRBD1 | TRBV4-1 | many | CASSFYYRGLTTGELFF | TGCGCCAGCAGCTTCTACTACAGGGGTCTTACGACCGGGGAGCTGTTTTTT
TRBJ2-1 | TRBD1 | TRBV28 | few | CASSFPGGYKNEQFF | TGTGCCAGCAGTTTCCCAGGGGGCTACAAGAATGAGCAGTTCTTC
TRBJ2-5 | . | TRBV7-8 | . | CASSLVPSGQETQYF | TGTGCCAGCAGCTTAGTCCCCAGCGGACAAGAGACCCAGTACTTC
TRBJ2-5 | TRBD1 | TRBV13 | once | CASSSPGQGHRETQYF | TGTGCCAGCAGCTCCCCGGGACAGGGACATAGAGAGACCCAGTACTTC
TRBJ2-5 | TRBD2 | TRBV4-3 | few | CASSPTSSQETQYF | TGCGCCAGCAGCCCGACTAGCAGCCAAGAGACCCAGTACTTC
TRBJ2-7 | . | TRBV27 | . | CASSLYRNYEQYF | TGTGCCAGCAGTTTATACAGGAACTACGAGCAGTACTTC
TRBJ1-1 | TRBD1 | TRBV6-1 | few | CASSRTGLTEAFF | TGTGCCAGCAGCCGGACAGGGCTCACTGAAGCTTTCTTT